This T cell receptor beta chain originates from a study of blood T cell repertoires in COVID-19. Study in general: Collection of acute and convalescent COVID-19 samples took place in the United States, Italy and Spain. Nucleic acid was either cDNA or gDNA, and it came from T cells, B-cell-depleted T cells, or PBMCs.

The Seattle patients joined while their infection was active and were tracked longitudinally afterward. Sequencing used immunoSEQ multiplex PCR; TCRdb keeps in-frame clones, though not all of them. There are 300,000 to 400,000 clones in the sample; 85% to 90% occur only once, and 6% to 7% lies in the top ten. V lost 5 bases and J lost 12; bases outside the gene matches: 12. CDR1 and CDR2 (germline): SGHVS, FNYEAQ. There are 15 residues in the CDR3. The chain carries TRBV7-6 and TRBJ2-1; 11 bases match TRBD2. Sequenced: peripheral blood. This receptor was taken from a woman in her forties or fifties with COVID-19, enrolled during active disease. CDR3 DNA: TGTGCCAGCAGCCCGACCGGGACTAGCGGCTCATCGCAGTTCTTC. As protein: CASSPTGTSGSSQFF.